Each of the 26 T cell receptor beta chains below was sequenced from the same sample in a study of long-term antiretroviral therapy in people with HIV. The libraries were made with immunoSEQ v3.0 at survey level. Only in-frame clones appear in the TCRdb table, and some are missing; sequencing was by immunoSEQ multiplex PCR. This repertoire shows about 21,000 clones, more than 70% found once; its top ten account for 8.1%. Here the sequenced sample was unsorted PBMCs, taken at the start of antiretroviral therapy. The receptors here all came from a man aged 50 to 60 with HIV.

This rearrangement joins TRBV15 to TRBJ1-5; 7 bases match TRBD1. The length of the CDR3 is 17 residues. V was pared by 0 bases and J by 0 bases, with 5 bases of the junction left unmatched. CDR1 and CDR2 (germline): LNHNV, YYDKDF (reference sequence). The CDR3 spells CATSRDERTGSNQPQHF. For the CDR3, the DNA is TGTGCCACCAGCAGAGATGAAAGGACAGGTAGCAATCAGCCCCAGCATTTT.

This clone was counted a few times. The chain joins TRBV5-1 to TRBJ1-2; D possibly corresponds to TRBD1 (6 bases). Germline lookup yields CDR1 SGHRS and CDR2 YFSETQ. V lost 2 bases to trimming and J lost 6 bases, with 11 bases between them. The CDR3 totals 13 residues. CDR3 sequence: CASSFGGSNGYTF. In DNA, the CDR3 is TGCGCCAGCAGCTTCGGGGGCTCTAATGGCTACACCTTC.

The chain joins TRBV4-1 to TRBJ1-1, with D unclear. Looked up from germline, CDR1 is MGHRA and CDR2 is YSYEKL. Trimming left V 2 bases short and J 5 bases short, with 15 bases between. CDR3 length: 15 residues. The CDR3 region is CASSQTPTAATEAFF. The CDR3 nucleotides are TGCGCCAGCAGCCAAACACCGACCGCGGCTACTGAAGCTTTCTTT.

The chain is built from TRBV30 and TRBJ1-4; no firm D call. There are 16 residues in the CDR3. Trimming removed 3 bases from V and 0 bases from J, with 14 bases in between. Germline loops: CDR1 GTSNPN, CDR2 SVGIG (reference sequence). The CDR3 DNA reads TGTGCCTGGAGGAGGATAACAGCAGCAACTAATGAAAAACTGTTTTTT. It is translated as CAWRRITAATNEKLFF.

This chain links TRBV28 with TRBJ1-1; 7 positions match TRBD1. CDR3 length: 15 amino acids. Germline V gene sequence: CDR1 MDHEN, CDR2 SYDVKM. The trim removed 4 bases at V and 6 bases at J, leaving 11 bases unmatched. The CDR3 loop is CASSSWTGKMAEAFF. The CDR3 DNA reads as TGTGCCAGCAGTTCCTGGACAGGAAAAATGGCTGAAGCTTTCTTT.

The chain couples TRBV6-5 to TRBJ2-7; 12 bases agree with TRBD2. From germline, CDR1 is MNHEY and CDR2 SVGAGI. CDR3 length: 15 residues. V dropped 5 bases and J dropped 2; count of bases not matched to a gene: 4. Here the CDR3 DNA reads TGTGCCAGCAGTCTTGGACTAGCGGGACCCTACGAGCAGTACTTC. This codes for CASSLGLAGPYEQYF.

J is TRBJ1-2 and V is TRBV28; no clear D. This CDR3 is 13 amino acids long. V gave up 3 bases and J gave up 3 bases, with 8 bases separating them. The V gene's germline CDR1 is MDHEN and CDR2 SYDVKM. CDR3 loop: CASSLVLDYGYTF. The CDR3 DNA reads TGTGCCAGCAGTTTGGTCCTGGACTATGGCTACACCTTC.

This clone was counted a single time. This chain uses TRBV5-1 with TRBJ2-4; D is undetermined. This CDR3 is 15 amino acids long. Looked up from germline, CDR1 is SGHRS and CDR2 is YFSETQ. The germline V and J ends were trimmed by 5 bases and 0 bases, with 12 bases remaining between them. The CDR3 nucleotides read TGCGCCAGCAGTCATGGGGATATAGCCAAAAACATTCAGTACTTC. It is translated as CASSHGDIAKNIQYF.

The chain recombines TRBV7-2 with TRBJ2-5; perhaps TRBD2 as D (6 bases). CDR3 length: 17 amino acids. V was pared by 1 base and J by 0 bases, with 15 bases between. CDR1 SGHTA and CDR2 FQGNSA come from the germline V gene. The CDR3 region is CASSLGAASEYQETQYF. In DNA, the CDR3 is TGTGCCAGCAGCTTAGGGGCGGCTAGCGAGTACCAAGAGACCCAGTACTTC.

This clone was observed a few times. V gene TRBV10-1 combines with J gene TRBJ2-7; 9 bases line up with TRBD1. This CDR3 is 12 amino acids long. V lost 8 bases to trimming and J lost 5 bases; unmatched junction nucleotides: 4. The germline gives CDR1 WNHNN, CDR2 SYGVQD (reference sequence). For the CDR3, the DNA is TGCGCCAGCGGGAGGACAGGGGACGAGCAGTACTTC. This translates into CASGRTGDEQYF.

The chain couples TRBV4-1 to TRBJ1-5; D call uncertain. V lost 3 bases to trimming and J lost 2 bases, with 14 bases between them. Germline V lookup: CDR1 MGHRA, CDR2 YSYEKL. CDR3 size: 16 residues. In DNA, the CDR3 is TGCGCCAGCAGCCAGTCCCACCCCAATGGCAATCAGCCCCAGCATTTT. Its translation is CASSQSHPNGNQPQHF.

The V gene is TRBV27, the J gene TRBJ2-3; no clear D gene. Per germline, CDR1 MNHEY and CDR2 SMNVEV (reference sequence). V shed 7 bases and J shed 0 bases, with 17 bases lying between them. The CDR3 has 16 amino acids. Here the CDR3 DNA reads TGTGCCAGCACCGACCCGGACGGAGACAGCACAGATACGCAGTATTTT. It specifies CASTDPDGDSTDTQYF.

The genes are TRBV7-9 and TRBJ2-1, with TRBD2 matching 8 bases. J gave up 3 bases and V 4 bases, and 11 bases lay outside the gene matches. Looked up from germline, CDR1 is SEHNR and CDR2 is FQNEAQ (reference sequence). The CDR3 has 17 residues. The CDR3 is CASSSIMSGRYYNEQFF. The CDR3 DNA reads TGTGCCAGCAGCTCCATAATGAGCGGGAGATACTACAATGAGCAGTTCTTC.

The gene calls are TRBV18 and TRBJ2-1; 10 bases line up with TRBD2. V dropped 2 bases and J dropped 5; count of bases not matched to a gene: 6. Germline values: CDR1 KGHSH, CDR2 LQKENI. The CDR3 loop spans 16 amino acids. In DNA, the CDR3 is TGTGCCAGCTCACCAAAGGCTAGCGGGAGTGACAATGAGCAGTTCTTC. Amino acid sequence: CASSPKASGSDNEQFF.

The CDR3 here is CASSDSETSGGGYNEQFF. In nucleotides, the CDR3 is TGTGCCAGCAGTGACTCTGAGACTAGCGGGGGGGGATACAATGAGCAGTTCTTC. V usage is TRBV6-4 and J usage is TRBJ2-1; 14 bases fit TRBD2. Unmatched junction bases numbered 5, after V lost 0 bases and J lost 4 bases. CDR1 and CDR2 from the germline V gene are MRHNA and SNTAGT. The CDR3 totals 18 residues.

The chain is built from TRBV5-1 and TRBJ1-1; 8 bases match TRBD1. CDR3 size: 15 residues. Germline CDR1 and CDR2: SGHRS and YFSETQ. Trimming took 0 bases from V and 5 from J; bases not matched to a gene: 6. CDR3 sequence: CASSLVSRGRTEAFF. The DNA for the CDR3 is TGCGCCAGCAGCTTGGTGAGCAGGGGGCGTACTGAAGCTTTCTTT.

The chain recombines TRBV28 with TRBJ2-7; 11 bases line up with TRBD2. The germline V gene encodes CDR1 MDHEN and CDR2 SYDVKM. Trimming removed 6 bases from V and 3 bases from J; junction bases left unmatched: 13. The CDR3 runs to 17 residues. The CDR3, as DNA: TGTGCCAGCAGCACCCAACGGGGGACTAGCGGAGGCTACGAGCAGTACTTC. Its protein product is CASSTQRGTSGGYEQYF. Combining the CDR3 with reference TRBV28 and TRBJ2-7 gives the whole variable domain DVKVTQSSRYLVKRTGEKVFLECVQDMDHENMFWYRQDPGLGLRLIYFSYDVKMKEKGDIPEGYSVSREKKERFSLILESASTNQTSMYLCASSTQRGTSGGYEQYFGPGTRLTVT.

The V call is TRBV5-1, the J call TRBJ1-4; no firm D call. This CDR3 contains 13 residues. In germline, CDR1 is SGHRS, CDR2 YFSETQ. Trimming took 4 bases from V and 4 from J, leaving 8 bases between them. CDR3 nucleotides: TGCGCCAGCAGCCCGACACTTAATGAAAAACTGTTTTTT. This gives the protein CASSPTLNEKLFF.

This sequence joins TRBV5-8 and TRBJ2-7; 8 bases agree with TRBD1. Per germline, CDR1 SGHTS and CDR2 YDEGEE. This CDR3 is built from 14 residues. V trimming: 3 bases; J trimming: 5 bases; junction bases outside the gene matches: 7. The CDR3: CASSWRTGHDEQYF. The CDR3 DNA is TGTGCCAGCAGCTGGAGGACAGGGCACGACGAGCAGTACTTC.

The chain has TRBV30 and TRBJ2-7; D is unresolved. The germline V gene encodes CDR1 GTSNPN and CDR2 SVGIG (reference sequence). With 2 bases removed from V and 0 bases from J, the gap between germline ends came to 14 bases. This CDR3 has 15 amino acids. The CDR3 loop is CAWSPLGPSSYEQYF. Here the CDR3 DNA reads TGTGCCTGGAGTCCTCTTGGACCAAGCTCCTACGAGCAGTACTTC.

Here the CDR3 reads CASSVEGHMNTGELFF. CDR3 in DNA: TGTGCCAGCAGCGTAGAGGGACACATGAACACCGGGGAGCTGTTTTTT. This chain joins TRBV9 and TRBJ2-2; D possibly corresponds to TRBD1 (6 bases). CDR3 length equals 16 residues. V dropped 0 bases and J dropped 1 base, with 10 bases sitting between them. From germline, CDR1 is SGDLS and CDR2 YYNGEE.

This clone is a singleton in its sample. The chain links TRBV6-5 to TRBJ1-1; 7 nucleotides line up with TRBD1. Trimming at V came to 0 bases and at J to 11 bases, leaving 9 bases not matched to a gene. Germline lookup yields CDR1 MNHEY and CDR2 SVGAGI. CDR3 length: 14 residues. The CDR3 loop is CASSYSSGGYLAFF. The CDR3 DNA sequence: TGTGCCAGCAGTTACTCCTCAGGGGGGTACTTGGCTTTCTTT.

The CDR3 reads CASSSGTESSGNTIYF. The CDR3 region has the DNA TGTGCCAGCAGTTCCGGGACAGAGAGCTCTGGAAACACCATATATTTT. The chain employs TRBV28 and TRBJ1-3, with 7 bases that match TRBD1. The CDR3 has 16 residues. Germline V gene data show CDR1 as MDHEN and CDR2 as SYDVKM. V shed 4 bases, J shed 0 bases, and the junction held 6 bases outside the gene matches.

V is TRBV7-2 and J is TRBJ1-1, with TRBD1 matching over 7 bases. The J segment lost 10 bases and the V segment lost 4 bases, leaving 6 bases of the junction unmatched. Germline V CDR1 and CDR2: SGHTA, FQGNSA. CDR3 length equals 12 residues. CDR3 amino acids: CASSSTTGRAFF. The CDR3 DNA reads TGTGCCAGCAGCTCAACGACAGGGAGAGCTTTCTTT. Using reference TRBV7-2 and TRBJ1-1 for the parts outside the CDR3, the full variable domain is GAGVSQSPSNKVTEKGKDVELRCDPISGHTALYWYRQSLGQGLEFLIYFQGNSAPDKSGLPSDRFSAERTGGSVSTLTIQRTQQEDSAVYLCASSSTTGRAFFGQGTRLTVV.

The rearrangement joins TRBV9 to TRBJ1-3; the D is unclear. V lost 0 bases, J lost 0 bases, and 10 bases lay in between. This CDR3 has 16 residues. Germline lookup yields CDR1 SGDLS and CDR2 YYNGEE. The CDR3 region has the DNA TGTGCCAGCAGCGTAGTTCCAGGTTCCTCTGGAAACACCATATATTTT. It is translated as CASSVVPGSSGNTIYF.

The V and J genes are TRBV14 and TRBJ2-5; the D is unclear. Trimming removed 4 bases from V and 0 bases from J, with 9 bases in between. Germline CDR1 SGHDN, CDR2 FVKESK. The CDR3 spans 14 residues. The CDR3 here is CASSRSQYQETQYF. DNA of the CDR3: TGTGCCAGCAGCCGATCACAGTACCAAGAGACCCAGTACTTC.